The 24 T cell receptor beta chains listed next were all sequenced from one sample in a study of identical twins. TCRdb used MiXCR to reprocess the 5' RACE reads, holding one entry per CDR3 protein. The sample lists 690,000 or so distinct CDR3 sequences; under 9% were seen once. These data were also reused for a study on yellow fever vaccine responses in identical twins.

Sequencing was done on a sample of PBMCs. These receptors all stem from a young woman in good health.

The genes are TRBV25-1 and TRBJ1-2, with unresolved D. CDR1 MGHDK and CDR2 SYGVNS come from the germline V gene. The CDR3 is made up of 11 amino acids. The V end was cut by 3 bases, the J end by 4 bases, with 3 bases between. This CDR3 reads CASSDVYGYTF. In DNA form, the CDR3 reads TGTGCCAGCAGTGACGTCTATGGCTACACCTTC.

On this clonotype itself: Being one base from a much bigger clone, this may be a read error. The V gene is TRBV20-1, the J gene TRBJ2-3; D is unresolved. The CDR3 covers 10 residues. The V end was cut by 1 base, the J end by 5 bases, with 1 base between. The germline gives CDR1 DFQATT, CDR2 SNEGSKA (reference sequence). The CDR3 sequence: CSARGDTQYF. The CDR3 nucleotides are TGCAGTGCTAGAGGAGATACGCAGTATTTT.

In this sample, this clonotype turned up many times. The chain links TRBV27 to TRBJ2-1; 12 nucleotides match TRBD2. V lost 6 bases, J lost 9 bases, and 6 bases stayed unmatched. The CDR3 is 14 residues long. From germline, CDR1 is MNHEY and CDR2 SMNVEV (reference sequence). The CDR3 DNA sequence: TGTGCCAGCAGAGGACTAGCGGGAATCAGTGAGCAGTTCTTC. It specifies CASRGLAGISEQFF.

This clonotype has just a few counts. The chain uses TRBV20-1 and TRBJ2-3, with TRBD2 identical over 9 bases. V trimming: 5 bases; J trimming: 0 bases; junction bases outside the gene matches: 6. Germline V gene lookup returns CDR1 DFQATT and CDR2 SNEGSKA (reference sequence). The CDR3 spans 15 residues. The CDR3 nucleotides are TGCAGTGCTCCTGGACTAGCGTCAAGCACAGATACGCAGTATTTT. Translation: CSAPGLASSTDTQYF.

This clonotype was observed a handful of times. This chain joins TRBV12-5 and TRBJ2-1; 8 bases agree with TRBD1. In germline, CDR1 is LGHNT, CDR2 FRNRAP. Trimming removed 4 bases from V and 2 bases from J; junction bases left unmatched: 10. This CDR3 comprises 17 residues. The CDR3 protein is CASGYAKTGVPYNEQFF. CDR3 nucleotides: TGTGCTAGTGGTTACGCGAAGACAGGGGTCCCCTACAATGAGCAGTTCTTC.

This clonotype came up a few times. J is TRBJ2-5 and V is TRBV2; 8 nucleotides line up with TRBD2. The length of the CDR3 is 14 residues. The junction had 6 bases not matched to a gene; V was cut back by 7 bases and J by 2 bases. In germline, CDR1 is SNHLY, CDR2 FYNNEI. Written as DNA, the CDR3 is TGTGCCAGCACCCAGGGACTAGAACAAGAGACCCAGTACTTC. Protein product: CASTQGLEQETQYF.

This clonotype was seen ten or more times. The J gene is TRBJ1-1, the V gene TRBV7-2, with D unclear. The germline V gene encodes CDR1 SGHTA and CDR2 FQGNSA. There are 16 residues in the CDR3. Trimming took 1 base from V and 1 from J, leaving 13 bases between them. The CDR3 DNA reads TGTGCCAGCAGCTTAGTAAGCAGTAATAAGAACACTGAAGCTTTCTTT. It is translated as CASSLVSSNKNTEAFF.

This sequence joins TRBV6-1 and TRBJ1-4; 10 nucleotides line up with TRBD1. V lost 6 bases and J lost 2; bases outside the gene matches: 6. The CDR3 covers 16 residues. CDR1 and CDR2 (germline): MNHNS, SASEGT. The CDR3 DNA reads TGTGCCAGCAGACCGGGACAGGGGACCACTAATGAAAAACTGTTTTTT. It is translated as CASRPGQGTTNEKLFF.

This clonotype was detected only a few times. This rearrangement joins TRBV28 to TRBJ2-3, with no clear D. CDR1 and CDR2 from the germline V gene are MDHEN and SYDVKM. Trimming pared 6 bases from V and 2 bases from J, leaving 15 bases between. The CDR3 spans 15 residues. CDR3 DNA: TGTGCCAGCAGGCCCTTATACAGCACCACAGATACGCAGTATTTT. Protein sequence: CASRPLYSTTDTQYF.

This clonotype was found many times. The V call is TRBV12-3 or TRBV12-4, the J call TRBJ2-5, with D unresolved. The V and J ends lost 1 base and 5 bases respectively, with 11 bases between them. CDR3 length: 14 amino acids. The CDR3 region has the DNA TGTGCCAGCAGTTTAGGGGATCCCCCGGAGACCCAGTACTTC. Translating gives CASSLGDPPETQYF.

The gene calls are TRBV6-2 or TRBV6-3 and TRBJ2-2, with D maybe TRBD1 (6 bases). Deletions cut 4 bases from V and 5 bases from J, with 11 bases between. Germline CDR1 MNHEY, CDR2 SVGEGT. The CDR3 sequence is 14 residues long. This CDR3 is CASSWKGTTGELFF. The CDR3 coding sequence is TGTGCCAGCAGTTGGAAGGGGACAACCGGGGAGCTGTTTTTT.

This clonotype was observed a handful of times. V gene TRBV20-1 combines with J gene TRBJ2-5, with 8 bases identical to TRBD2. This CDR3 is built from 15 residues. J was trimmed by 4 bases and V by 0 bases; bases with no gene match: 7. Germline V lookup: CDR1 DFQATT, CDR2 SNEGSKA (reference sequence). The CDR3 is CSARDFILAGETQYF. In DNA, the CDR3 is TGCAGTGCTAGAGATTTCATTCTAGCGGGAGAGACCCAGTACTTC.

This clonotype was seen ten or more times. This chain connects TRBV11-2 to TRBJ2-1; D tentatively fits TRBD1 or TRBD2 (6 bases each). CDR1 is SGHAT, CDR2 FQNNGV, per germline. Trimming left V 5 bases short and J 2 bases short, with 19 bases between. This CDR3 is 17 amino acids long. Here the CDR3 DNA reads TGTGCCAGCAGCCTGGATAGGGGGGTACGCGCCTACAATGAGCAGTTCTTC. Amino acids: CASSLDRGVRAYNEQFF.

In its sample, this clonotype was seen many times. The V call is TRBV4-3, the J call TRBJ2-7; 8 bases fit TRBD1. V lost 0 bases to trimming and J lost 4 bases; unmatched junction nucleotides: 5. Germline V lookup: CDR1 LGHNA, CDR2 YSLEER. The CDR3 spans 15 residues. The chain's CDR3 is CASSQDRDRRYEQYF. As DNA, the CDR3 is TGCGCCAGCAGCCAAGACCGGGACAGGAGGTACGAGCAGTACTTC.

This rearrangement joins TRBV10-3 to TRBJ2-1; 8 nucleotides line up with TRBD2. This CDR3 has 16 residues. The germline V gene encodes CDR1 ENHRY and CDR2 SYGVKD. Losses at the gene ends were 6 bases for V and 2 bases for J; bases not matched to a gene: 9. The CDR3 sequence is CAISDRTSQTYNEQFF. The CDR3 DNA sequence: TGTGCCATCAGCGATAGGACTAGCCAGACCTACAATGAGCAGTTCTTC.

This clonotype has only a few counts. This chain connects TRBV6-1 to TRBJ2-1; TRBD1 agrees at 8 bases. The J segment lost 4 bases and the V segment lost 7 bases, leaving 6 bases of the junction unmatched. The CDR3 has 14 amino acids. Germline V gives CDR1 MNHNS, CDR2 SASEGT. CDR3 nucleotides: TGTGCCAGCAACACAGGGGGTCTTTACAATGAGCAGTTCTTC. Translated: CASNTGGLYNEQFF.

This rearrangement joins TRBV6-5 to TRBJ1-4; 7 nucleotides line up with TRBD1. V was clipped by 4 bases and J by 8 bases; unmatched bases: 4. CDR3 length: 13 residues. Looked up from germline, CDR1 is MNHEY and CDR2 is SVGAGI. In DNA, the CDR3 is TGTGCCAGCAGTTCCAGGGGGATCGAAAAACTGTTTTTT. It encodes CASSSRGIEKLFF.

This clonotype was counted between two and nine times. The rearrangement joins TRBV6-5 to TRBJ1-4; 9 nucleotides agree with TRBD1. In germline, CDR1 is MNHEY, CDR2 SVGAGI. The CDR3 length is 14 residues. V shed 4 bases, J shed 3 bases, and the junction held 0 bases outside the gene matches. This CDR3 is CASSWDRANEKLFF. The CDR3 DNA sequence: TGTGCCAGCAGTTGGGACAGGGCTAATGAAAAACTGTTTTTT.

This clonotype showed up just a few times. The chain employs TRBV10-3 and TRBJ2-1, with 10 bases lining up with TRBD2. The germline gives CDR1 ENHRY, CDR2 SYGVKD. The CDR3 sequence is 14 residues long. Losses at the gene ends were 8 bases for V and 0 bases for J; bases not matched to a gene: 1. The CDR3 DNA follows: TGTGCCATCGCTAGCGGGAGCTCCTACAATGAGCAGTTCTTC. Its protein is CAIASGSSYNEQFF.

The V and J genes are TRBV29-1 and TRBJ2-7; 14 positions agree with TRBD2. The junction had 10 bases not matched to a gene; V was cut back by 5 bases and J by 4 bases. This CDR3 is built from 16 residues. Germline V gene lookup returns CDR1 SQVTM and CDR2 ANQGSEA. The CDR3 is CSVSGLAGGTVYEQYF. The CDR3 coding sequence is TGCAGCGTTTCAGGACTAGCGGGAGGAACCGTGTACGAGCAGTACTTC.

At least ten counts were recorded for this clonotype. This chain joins TRBV7-2 and TRBJ1-5; D is undetermined. V shed 3 bases and J shed 5 bases, with 5 bases lying between them. The CDR3 is made up of 12 amino acids. Germline V gene lookup returns CDR1 SGHTA and CDR2 FQGNSA. The DNA for the CDR3 is TGTGCCAGCAGCTTTTCGTATCAGCCCCAGCATTTT. Translation: CASSFSYQPQHF.

This clonotype showed up just a few times. J is TRBJ2-2 and V is TRBV12-5, with D perhaps TRBD1 (6 bases). Germline CDR1 LGHNT, CDR2 FRNRAP. Trimming left V 6 bases short and J 3 bases short, with 8 bases between. The CDR3 length is 13 residues. CDR3 protein: CASGRGYTGELFF. The DNA for the CDR3 is TGTGCTAGTGGCAGGGGCTACACCGGGGAGCTGTTTTTT. The complete variable domain, with remaining parts taken from reference TRBV12-5 and TRBJ2-2, reads DARVTQTPRHKVTEMGQEVTMRCQPILGHNTVFWYRQTMMQGLELLAYFRNRAPLDDSGMPKDRFSAEMPDATLATLKIQPSEPRDSAVYFCASGRGYTGELFFGEGSRLTVL.

This clonotype was counted at least ten times. The genes are TRBV7-9 and TRBJ2-5, with D possibly being TRBD1 (6 bases). The V end lost 5 bases, the J end lost 2 bases, and 15 bases lay between the germline ends. In germline, CDR1 is SEHNR, CDR2 FQNEAQ (reference sequence). The CDR3 runs to 15 residues. CDR3 sequence (DNA): TGTGCCAGCAGCGGAGGACAGAGGGAACAAGAGACCCAGTACTTC. Translation: CASSGGQREQETQYF.

This clonotype was seen repeatedly, ten times or more. The V call is TRBV24-1, the J call TRBJ2-7; the match to TRBD1 covers 12 bases. With 5 bases clipped from V and 5 bases from J, the junction kept 12 bases outside the gene matches. CDR1 and CDR2 (germline): KGHDR, SFDVKD. CDR3 size: 17 residues. The CDR3 is CATSGGSGTGGLDEQYF. The DNA for the CDR3 is TGTGCCACCAGTGGGGGTTCCGGGACAGGGGGCTTGGACGAGCAGTACTTC.